The 31 T cell receptor beta chains presented below share a single source sample, sequenced in a study of T-cell reconstitution after alpha-beta-depleted transplantation in children. It was with unique molecular identifiers that the TCRbeta library was prepared. MiXCR, applied by TCRdb to the PCR reads, yields one record per CDR3 protein. The repertoire holds hundreds of thousands of distinct CDR3 sequences, with 20% to 25% as singletons. The sample in question was PBMCs, mostly from graft donor cells, obtained 360 days after TCRalphabeta/CD19-depleted stem cell transplant. The receptors come from a boy younger than two who had a stem cell transplant for acute myeloid leukemia, so the T cells may come from the graft donor.

This clonotype has just one count. The V gene is TRBV6-1, the J gene TRBJ2-1, with 10 bases lining up with TRBD2. The CDR3 extends over 14 amino acids. The germline CDR1 and CDR2 sequences are MNHNS and SASEGT. The V segment lost 4 bases and the J segment 8 bases; nucleotides outside the gene matches: 5. CDR3 sequence reads: CASSVTSGDHEQFF. CDR3 sequence (DNA): TGTGCCAGCAGTGTCACTAGCGGGGACCATGAGCAGTTCTTC.

This rearrangement joins TRBV20-1 to TRBJ1-2; perhaps TRBD1 as D (5 bases). The CDR3 is 12 residues long. V lost 4 bases to trimming and J lost 5 bases, with 11 bases between them. The germline V gene has CDR1 DFQATT and CDR2 SNEGSKA (reference sequence). The CDR3 DNA reads as TGCAGTGCTAACCGTGGGGGATATGGCTACACCTTC. Its translation: CSANRGGYGYTF.

In the case of this clonotype: The junction departs from the called germline gene at one end, perhaps through a read error. The chain employs TRBV7-2 and TRBJ2-5; no definite D call. Germline-derived CDR1 and CDR2 are SGHTA and FQGNSA. This CDR3 comprises 13 residues. Here the CDR3 DNA reads TGTGCCAGCAGCTTTTCTAGTAGAGAGAGCCAGTACTTC. The encoded protein is CASSFSSRESQYF.

The chain employs TRBV7-2 and TRBJ2-5; a weak D match, TRBD2 (7 bases). V lost 0 bases to trimming and J lost 5 bases, with 13 bases between them. Germline V gene sequence: CDR1 SGHTA, CDR2 FQGNSA. This CDR3 comprises 15 residues. This chain's CDR3 is CASSLAGGPKETQYF. In nucleotides, the CDR3 is TGTGCCAGCAGCTTAGCGGGGGGGCCGAAGGAGACCCAGTACTTC.

This clonotype was counted ten times or more. The chain's CDR3 is CASSLTGGNEQYF. The CDR3 coding sequence is TGTGCCAGCAGTTTGACAGGGGGCAACGAGCAGTACTTC. This chain joins TRBV12-3 or TRBV12-4 and TRBJ2-7; 10 bases are shared with TRBD1. CDR3 length equals 13 residues. V lost 3 bases, J lost 5 bases, and 1 base stayed unmatched.

The chain joins TRBV20-1 to TRBJ2-7, with a weak D call TRBD1 (6 bases). The germline gives CDR1 DFQATT, CDR2 SNEGSKA (reference sequence). The CDR3 has 15 residues. Trimming removed 6 bases at V and 5 bases at J, with 23 bases between. The CDR3 reads CSAKRTAMWGHEQYF. The CDR3 DNA sequence: TGCAGTGCCAAAAGGACAGCCATGTGGGGCCACGAGCAGTACTTC.

Of note for this clonotype: At one of its ends the junction is not consistent with the germline gene, which may arise from a read error. The V gene is TRBV20-1, the J gene TRBJ2-1; TRBD2 is a possible D gene (5 bases). This CDR3 has 15 residues. Germline V CDR1 and CDR2: DFQATT, SNEGSKA (reference sequence). CDR3: CSARGSPRVYNEQFF. The CDR3, as DNA: TGCAGTGCCAGAGGTAGCCCGAGGGTTTACAATGAGCAGTTCTTC.

The gene calls are TRBV25-1 and TRBJ1-1; D may be TRBD1 (5 bases). Deletions cut 2 bases from V and 6 bases from J, with 16 bases between. The CDR3 contains 15 residues. CDR1 MGHDK and CDR2 SYGVNS come from the germline V gene. The CDR3 DNA sequence: TGTGCCAGCAGTGAACTGGGGGGGGGAGTCGCTGAAGCTTTCTTT. As protein: CASSELGGGVAEAFF.

This clonotype was detected once. The V call is TRBV7-6, the J call TRBJ2-1; D unresolved. The germline gives CDR1 SGHVS, CDR2 FNYEAQ. Trimming took off 0 bases at V and 4 bases at J, with 10 bases between the two ends. This CDR3 contains 15 residues. As DNA, the CDR3 is TGTGCCAGCAGCTTAGCGGGGTCCTTTTACAATGAGCAGTTCTTC. Protein product: CASSLAGSFYNEQFF.

This clonotype was recorded a few times. The V and J genes are TRBV6-1 and TRBJ2-3; tentative D call: TRBD1 (6 bases). This CDR3 contains 15 residues. Germline CDR1 and CDR2: MNHNS and SASEGT. V lost 6 bases to trimming and J lost 4 bases, with 17 bases between them. The CDR3 DNA reads as TGTGCCAGCAGCCAGAGGGGGACGGTATCAGATACGCAGTATTTT. Translated: CASSQRGTVSDTQYF.

The chain is built from TRBV5-1 and TRBJ2-3; D unresolved. The V gene lost 2 bases and the J gene lost 4 bases, with 11 bases spanning the gap. Germline V gene sequence: CDR1 SGHRS, CDR2 YFSETQ. This CDR3 comprises 14 residues. CDR3 sequence: CASSFPPMADTQYF. As DNA, the CDR3 is TGCGCCAGCAGCTTCCCCCCGATGGCAGATACGCAGTATTTT.

This chain uses TRBV4-1 with TRBJ1-2; maybe TRBD1 (5 bases). This CDR3 is 16 amino acids long. Germline assignment: CDR1 MGHRA and CDR2 YSYEKL. The V and J ends lost 1 base and 1 base respectively, with 13 bases between them. The CDR3 here is CASSQALGGVNYGYTF. DNA of the CDR3: TGCGCCAGCAGCCAAGCTCTGGGAGGGGTTAACTATGGCTACACCTTC.

In its sample, this clonotype was seen a few times. The J gene is TRBJ2-7, the V gene TRBV10-2; perhaps TRBD2 as D (5 bases). CDR3 length: 13 amino acids. CDR1 and CDR2 from the germline V gene are WSHSY and SAAADI. V lost 2 bases and J lost 6, with 11 bases in between. The CDR3 bases are TGCGCCAGCAGTGAGGCGGGTTTAGGCGAGCAGTACGTC. Protein: CASSEAGLGEQYV.

Ten or more counts support this clonotype. The chain is built from TRBV20-1 and TRBJ1-1; D is perhaps TRBD1 (6 bases). The CDR3 loop spans 14 amino acids. The V end lost 4 bases, the J end lost 6 bases, and 18 bases lay between the germline ends. The germline V gene has CDR1 DFQATT and CDR2 SNEGSKA (reference sequence). CDR3 DNA: TGCAGTGCTACCGCACAGGGTCTGGGCGCTGAAGCTTTCTTT. This encodes CSATAQGLGAEAFF.

J is TRBJ2-7 and V is TRBV4-3, with 12 bases aligning to TRBD2. Germline CDR1 and CDR2: LGHNA and YSLEER. V lost 0 bases to trimming and J lost 2 bases; unmatched junction nucleotides: 11. CDR3 length equals 19 residues. The CDR3 DNA sequence: TGCGCCAGCAGCCAAGAACTGGGAACTAGCGGGGGGTCCCCCTACGAGCAGTACTTC. This sequence encodes CASSQELGTSGGSPYEQYF.

The chain couples TRBV5-1 to TRBJ1-1; tentatively, D is TRBD1 (6 bases). Trimming stripped 4 bases from V and 1 base from J, with 11 bases between. Germline CDR1 SGHRS, CDR2 YFSETQ. The CDR3 extends over 14 amino acids. The CDR3 sequence: CASSADRTNTEAFF. Here the CDR3 DNA reads TGCGCCAGCAGCGCCGACAGGACGAACACTGAAGCTTTCTTT.

The chain employs TRBV12-3 or TRBV12-4 and TRBJ2-1, with 12 positions matching TRBD2. J gave up 7 bases and V 5 bases, and 3 bases lay outside the gene matches. The length of the CDR3 is 14 residues. CDR3 region: CASSELAGGNEQFF. The CDR3 coding sequence is TGTGCCAGCAGTGAACTAGCGGGGGGAAATGAGCAGTTCTTC.

This rearrangement joins TRBV19 to TRBJ2-5; possibly TRBD1 for D (5 bases). Trimming left V 5 bases short and J 3 bases short, with 22 bases between. The CDR3 totals 17 residues. Germline CDR1 and CDR2: LNHDA and SQIVND (reference sequence). CDR3 residues: CASSPSGRQPIEETQYF. For the CDR3, the DNA is TGTGCCAGTAGTCCCTCCGGTCGACAGCCAATTGAAGAGACCCAGTACTTC.

This clonotype was detected ten times or more. V and J are TRBV29-1 and TRBJ2-7; D perhaps matches TRBD1 (5 bases). The germline CDR1 and CDR2 sequences are SQVTM and ANQGSEA. CDR3 length: 17 amino acids. V was clipped by 3 bases and J by 0 bases, with 21 bases between them. The CDR3 is CSVEIRRRRVSSYEQYF. The CDR3 DNA is TGCAGCGTTGAGATACGGCGACGCAGGGTGAGCTCCTACGAGCAGTACTTC.

This clonotype has a count of ten or more. CDR3 nucleotide sequence: TGCAGTGCTAGAGGGGAGGGGCGAAACACCATATATTTT. Translating it yields CSARGEGRNTIYF. The genes are TRBV20-1 and TRBJ1-3, with a tentative D call TRBD1 (5 bases). The ends were cut back, 1 base at V and 5 bases at J, with 9 bases in the middle. The germline V gene has CDR1 DFQATT and CDR2 SNEGSKA (reference sequence). The CDR3 is made up of 13 amino acids.

The chain joins TRBV19 to TRBJ2-3; 8 nucleotides agree with TRBD1. CDR1 LNHDA and CDR2 SQIVND come from the germline V gene (reference sequence). The CDR3 is 16 amino acids. V trimming: 5 bases; J trimming: 0 bases; junction bases outside the gene matches: 7. The CDR3 spells CASSRTGGGSTDTQYF. The CDR3 coding sequence is TGTGCCAGTAGTCGCACAGGGGGAGGTAGCACAGATACGCAGTATTTT.

This clonotype occurred a few times. The V gene is TRBV7-9, the J gene TRBJ2-7; TRBD2 matches at 13 bases. The CDR3 is made up of 16 amino acids. CDR1 SEHNR and CDR2 FQNEAQ come from the germline V gene (reference sequence). V gave up 1 base and J gave up 3 bases; unmatched junction bases: 3. The CDR3 reads CASSLVGTSGDYEQYV. The CDR3 DNA sequence: TGTGCCAGCAGCTTAGTGGGGACTAGCGGGGACTACGAGCAGTACGTC.

This chain joins TRBV10-2 and TRBJ2-5; 7 bases are shared with TRBD2. The J segment lost 7 bases and the V segment lost 4 bases, leaving 9 bases of the junction unmatched. Germline V gene data show CDR1 as WSHSY and CDR2 as SAAADI. This CDR3 comprises 14 residues. CDR3 sequence reads: CASSGGGTRGTQYF. The CDR3 bases are TGCGCCAGCAGTGGCGGGGGTACAAGAGGGACCCAGTACTTC.

In this sample, this clonotype turned up a few times. This may come from a read error, since a much larger clone is one base off. The V call is TRBV7-9, the J call TRBJ2-7, with D tentatively TRBD1 (6 bases). Looked up from germline, CDR1 is SEHNR and CDR2 is FQNEAQ (reference sequence). V was shortened by 5 bases and J by 0 bases, with 11 bases between the two germline ends. The CDR3 contains 14 residues. CDR3 bases: TGTGCCAGCAGCAAAACAGGGAACTCCTACGAGCAGTACGTC. This sequence encodes CASSKTGNSYEQYV.

The chain has TRBV4-1 and TRBJ2-1, with 7 bases fitting TRBD1. Per the germline V gene, CDR1 is MGHRA and CDR2 is YSYEKL. Germline trimming cut 4 bases from V and 8 bases from J; bases unmatched to any gene: 17. This CDR3 region has 17 residues. The CDR3 protein is CASSPSGSGTVGHEQFF. CDR3 bases: TGCGCCAGCAGCCCCTCTGGGTCCGGGACAGTCGGCCATGAGCAGTTCTTC.

This clonotype was counted ten times or more. V usage is TRBV12-3 or TRBV12-4 and J usage is TRBJ2-7; D gene uncertain. The CDR3 length is 13 residues. Between the trimmed V and J ends, which lost 2 bases and 5 bases, there was a span of 10 bases. The CDR3 reads CASSLNRRDEQYF. CDR3 sequence (DNA): TGTGCCAGCAGTTTAAATCGAAGGGACGAGCAGTACTTC.

The gene calls are TRBV7-6 and TRBJ1-4; 9 bases match TRBD1. This CDR3 is 14 amino acids long. Germline V gene data show CDR1 as SGHVS and CDR2 as FNYEAQ. V lost 5 bases to trimming and J lost 7 bases; unmatched junction nucleotides: 5. CDR3 sequence (DNA): TGTGCCAGCAGCAAGACAGGGGGTGGTGAAAAACTGTTTTTT. Translating it yields CASSKTGGGEKLFF.

This clonotype has more than one count but fewer than ten. The DNA for the CDR3 is TGTGCCTCCCAAGGAGGAGGGGCAGATACGCAGTATTTT. This translates into CASQGGGADTQYF. The J gene is TRBJ2-3, the V gene TRBV10-3; D might be TRBD2 (6 bases). CDR3 length: 13 residues. CDR1 is ENHRY, CDR2 SYGVKD, per germline. The V gene lost 11 bases and the J gene lost 4 bases, with 16 bases spanning the gap.

This clonotype was observed many times. The V call is TRBV7-2, the J call TRBJ2-5; D is unresolved. The CDR3 length is 16 residues. CDR1 SGHTA and CDR2 FQGNSA come from the germline V gene. V was pared by 1 base and J by 3 bases, with 15 bases between. CDR3 region: CASSLGLGHTKETQYF. CDR3 DNA sequence: TGTGCCAGCAGCTTAGGGTTAGGGCATACAAAAGAGACCCAGTACTTC. The full variable domain, completed using reference TRBV7-2 and TRBJ2-5, is GAGVSQSPSNKVTEKGKDVELRCDPISGHTALYWYRQSLGQGLEFLIYFQGNSAPDKSGLPSDRFSAERTGGSVSTLTIQRTQQEDSAVYLCASSLGLGHTKETQYFGPGTRLLVL.

V gene TRBV6-2 or TRBV6-3 combines with J gene TRBJ1-2; a possible D gene is TRBD1 (5 bases). Germline lookup yields CDR1 MNHEY and CDR2 SVGEGT. This CDR3 is 13 amino acids long. V was clipped by 6 bases and J by 6 bases, with 14 bases between them. CDR3: CASSQRGRDGYTF. The CDR3 nucleotides read TGTGCCAGCAGCCAAAGGGGCAGAGATGGCTACACCTTC.

This clonotype was counted once. This chain links TRBV15 with TRBJ2-1; D may correspond to TRBD1 or TRBD2 (5 bases each). The CDR3 extends over 20 amino acids. With 4 bases removed from V and 0 bases from J, the gap between germline ends came to 25 bases. The germline V gene has CDR1 LNHNV and CDR2 YYDKDF (reference sequence). CDR3: CATSTSRDLNPRGSYNEQFF. The CDR3 DNA reads TGTGCCACCAGCACAAGCCGGGACCTCAACCCTAGGGGCTCCTACAATGAGCAGTTCTTC.